These T cell receptor beta chains were read from a single sample in a study of shared T cell receptors in the human thymus. Clones were sequenced by immunoSEQ multiplex PCR, and TCRdb holds only the in-frame ones, with some missing. Here the sample spans 600,000 or so clones, more than 70% being singletons. The same specimen was also included in a second study, on human thymus T cells.

The specimen was thymocytes. These receptors were obtained from a boy in the first two years of life with a congenital heart defect. Each CDR3 is given without its conserved first and last residue.

length,V,CDR3
15,TRBV25-1,ASSVATPRTSGNTIY
12,TRBV7-2,ASERSGTGAGYT
12,TRBV5-1,ASSLSGGAHEQF
15,TRBV7-6,ASSPGLAGPGLDEQF
15,TRBV5-4,ASSPEGKRGDRETQY
11,TRBV14,ASSQGQHYEQY
11,TRBV2,ARQDTNTGELF
17,TRBV10-3,AISDQGQGGYYSNQPQH
11,TRBV29-1,SGKQGGNTEAF
13,TRBV7-2,ASSFDRGKTYEQY
16,TRBV5-1,ASSLVYPRTGENTEAF
13,TRBV18,ASSIDRGGYNEQF
14,TRBV7-9,ASSRTSGEPSYEQY
16,TRBV15,ATSRVRSAGVPMYEQY
17,TRBV29-1,SAEDPPRSGPQRRRGYT
12,TRBV7-2,ASSLERGGSPLH
13,TRBV6-1,ASSAADPDGDTQY
13,TRBV5-4,ASSAGQGGIYGYT
15,TRBV30,AWNGGLAEKNTGELF
11,TRBV10-1,ARHRGRHQPQH
18,TRBV28,ASSRQGPNPSSYSRYEQY
15,TRBV13,ASSLRDSHLTNYGYT
13,TRBV5-8,ASSLGRAVRNTIY
12,TRBV10-3,AISETGWNQPQH
10,TRBV5-1,ASIGGSLEQF
7,TRBV20-1,SASPGQE
12,TRBV5-4,ASSPTGGGTEAF
11,TRBV19,ASSSREGDTQY
15,TRBV4-1,ASSQIQRGIGNQPQH
13,TRBV19,ASSSIRDRYYGYT
14,TRBV18,ASSPYGAPGGETQY
12,TRBV10-1,ASRGSQATDTQY
11,TRBV27,ASSSKDRGEQY
13,TRBV5-1,ASSFKAGGLVEQY
12,TRBV19,ASSIIGGQYEQY
16,TRBV7-3,ASSLGSSGGSSYNEQF
13,TRBV6-5,ASSRLAGAKNIQY
14,TRBV5-4,ASSPGQTSSGNTIY
16,TRBV5-6,ASSLARVGSRDNSPLH
12,TRBV25-1,ASSDPGRGYEQF
12,TRBV4-1,ASSQDADRVEAF
15,TRBV4-2,ASSLPGQGALNTEAF
14,TRBV5-6,ASSVLTVSGANVLT
14,TRBV4-1,ASSQGTGRNNQPQH
16,TRBV11-2,ASSRSPDRSCRDSPLH
13,TRBV25-1,ASSDVDTNYYGYT
17,TRBV10-2,ASSPPGGDRGSGNQPQH
17,TRBV29-1,SVEGTVSSGGHHKETQY
13,TRBV6-1,ASSEMGQRAYEQY
13,TRBV11-3,ASSLGGHSNTEAF
12,TRBV6-5,ASSFTGRDYEQY
14,TRBV30,AWSVPVRTSGNTQY
14,TRBV25-1,ASSPSGQAPTDTQY